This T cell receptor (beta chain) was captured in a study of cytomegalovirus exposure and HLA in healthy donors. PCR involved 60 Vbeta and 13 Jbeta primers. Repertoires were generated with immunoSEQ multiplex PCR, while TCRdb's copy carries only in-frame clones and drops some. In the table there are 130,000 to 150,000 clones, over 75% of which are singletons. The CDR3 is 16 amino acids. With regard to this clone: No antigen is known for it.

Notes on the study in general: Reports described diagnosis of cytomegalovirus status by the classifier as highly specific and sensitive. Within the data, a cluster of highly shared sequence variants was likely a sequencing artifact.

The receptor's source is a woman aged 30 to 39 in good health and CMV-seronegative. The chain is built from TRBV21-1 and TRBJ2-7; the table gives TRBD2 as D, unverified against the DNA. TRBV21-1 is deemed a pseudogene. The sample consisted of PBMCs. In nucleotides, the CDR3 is TGTGCCAGCAGCAAACTTGGATTAGCGGGGGCGGGGGGGCAGTACTTC. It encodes CASSKLGLAGAGGQYF.